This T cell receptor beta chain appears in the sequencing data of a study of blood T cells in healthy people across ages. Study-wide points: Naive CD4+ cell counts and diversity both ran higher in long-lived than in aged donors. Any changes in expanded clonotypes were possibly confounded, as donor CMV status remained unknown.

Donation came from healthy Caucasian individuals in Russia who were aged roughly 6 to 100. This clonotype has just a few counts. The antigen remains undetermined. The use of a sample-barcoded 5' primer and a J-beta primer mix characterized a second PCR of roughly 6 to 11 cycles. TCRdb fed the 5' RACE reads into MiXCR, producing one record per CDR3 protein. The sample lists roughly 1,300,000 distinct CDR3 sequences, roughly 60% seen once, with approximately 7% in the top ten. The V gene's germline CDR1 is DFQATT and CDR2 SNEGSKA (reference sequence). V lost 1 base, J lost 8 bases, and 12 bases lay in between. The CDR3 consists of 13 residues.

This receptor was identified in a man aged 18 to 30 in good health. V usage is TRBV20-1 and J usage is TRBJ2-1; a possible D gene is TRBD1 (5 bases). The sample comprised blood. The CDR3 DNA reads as TGCAGTGCTAGAGCATTAGGGGCCTATGAGCAGTTCTTC. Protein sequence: CSARALGAYEQFF.